This TCR beta chain came from a study of siplizumab effects on memory and regulatory T cells. The study, taken as a whole, reports: Naive T cells were seen as more diverse than memory cells and as major alloresponse contributors. Sequences below about 10^-5 frequency were poorly captured, limiting mapping of alloreactive clones.

Germline V gene lookup returns CDR1 SNHLY and CDR2 FYNNEI. The ends were cut back, 2 bases at V and 4 bases at J, with 14 bases in the middle. CDR3 length: 15 amino acids. Assay used: immunoSEQ multiplex PCR; TCRdb lists only in-frame clones, some missing. The table shows about 56,000 clones, with around 97% occurring only once. This clone was recorded once. Its specificity is not known. The sequencing sample was made of naive CD8+ T cells sorted from blood. V and J are TRBV2 and TRBJ2-5, with D perhaps matching TRBD1 (6 bases). The receptor was isolated from a human donor in good health. The CDR3 spells CASSEFQGRGETQYF. CDR3 bases: TGTGCCAGCAGTGAATTTCAGGGGAGAGGAGAGACCCAGTACTTC.